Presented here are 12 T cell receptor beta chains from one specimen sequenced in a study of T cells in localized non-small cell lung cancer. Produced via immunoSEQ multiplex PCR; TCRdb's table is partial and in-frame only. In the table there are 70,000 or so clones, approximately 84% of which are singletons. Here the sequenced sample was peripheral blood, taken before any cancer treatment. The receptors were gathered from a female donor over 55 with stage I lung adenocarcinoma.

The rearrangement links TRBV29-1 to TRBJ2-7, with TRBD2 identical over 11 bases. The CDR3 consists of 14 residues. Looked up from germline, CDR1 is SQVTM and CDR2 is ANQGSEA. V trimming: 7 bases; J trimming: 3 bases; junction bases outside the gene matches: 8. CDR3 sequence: CSATPSGRLYEQYF. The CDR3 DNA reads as TGCAGCGCAACCCCTAGCGGGAGGCTCTACGAGCAGTACTTC.

The CDR3: CASSLVGVAYEQYF. In DNA, the CDR3 is TGTGCCAGCAGCTTAGTCGGGGTTGCCTACGAGCAGTACTTC. This chain connects TRBV7-2 to TRBJ2-7; the D gene is possibly TRBD2 (5 bases). Germline loops: CDR1 SGHTA, CDR2 FQGNSA. The CDR3 sequence is 14 residues long. The V gene lost 1 base and the J gene lost 2 bases, with 9 bases spanning the gap. The variable domain in full, completed from reference TRBV7-2 and TRBJ2-7, reads GAGVSQSPSNKVTEKGKDVELRCDPISGHTALYWYRQSLGQGLEFLIYFQGNSAPDKSGLPSDRFSAERTGGSVSTLTIQRTQQEDSAVYLCASSLVGVAYEQYFGPGTRLTVT.

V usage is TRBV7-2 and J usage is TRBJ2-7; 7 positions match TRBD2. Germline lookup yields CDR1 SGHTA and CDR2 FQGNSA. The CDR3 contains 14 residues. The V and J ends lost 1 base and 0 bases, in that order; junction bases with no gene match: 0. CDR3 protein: CASSLGGGSYEQYF. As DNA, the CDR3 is TGTGCCAGCAGCTTAGGGGGGGGCTCCTACGAGCAGTACTTC.

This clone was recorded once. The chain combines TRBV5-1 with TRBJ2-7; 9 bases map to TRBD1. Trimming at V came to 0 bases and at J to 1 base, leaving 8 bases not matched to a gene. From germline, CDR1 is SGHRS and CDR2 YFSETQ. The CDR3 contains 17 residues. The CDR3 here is CASSLESSGQGSYEQYF. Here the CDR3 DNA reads TGCGCCAGCAGCTTGGAGAGTTCCGGACAGGGGTCCTACGAGCAGTACTTC.

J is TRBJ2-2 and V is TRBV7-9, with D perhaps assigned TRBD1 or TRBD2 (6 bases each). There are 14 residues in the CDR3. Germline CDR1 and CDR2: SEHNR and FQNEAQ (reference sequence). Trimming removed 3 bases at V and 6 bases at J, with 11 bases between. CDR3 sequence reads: CASSFGGGSGELFF. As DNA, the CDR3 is TGTGCCAGCAGCTTTGGAGGGGGGTCCGGGGAGCTGTTTTTT.

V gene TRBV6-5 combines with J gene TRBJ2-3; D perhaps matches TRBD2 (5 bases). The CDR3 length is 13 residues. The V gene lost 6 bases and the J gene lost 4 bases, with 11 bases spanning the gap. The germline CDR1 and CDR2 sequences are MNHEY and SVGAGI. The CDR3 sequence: CASSRTRPDTQYF. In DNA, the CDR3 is TGTGCCAGCAGCCGGACTCGTCCAGATACGCAGTATTTT.

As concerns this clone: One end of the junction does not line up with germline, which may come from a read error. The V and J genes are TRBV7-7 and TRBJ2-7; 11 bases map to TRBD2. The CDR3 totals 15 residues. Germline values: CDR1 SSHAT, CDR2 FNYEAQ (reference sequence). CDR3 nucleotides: TGTGCTAGCAGCTTATTAGCGGGGGGGTCCTACGAGCAGTACTTC. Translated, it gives CASSLLAGGSYEQYF.

CDR3 sequence: CASSLGGPYNEQFF. The CDR3 coding sequence is TGTGCCAGCAGCTTGGGAGGTCCCTACAATGAGCAGTTCTTC. The V and J genes are TRBV5-4 and TRBJ2-1, with D uncertain. Deletions cut 0 bases from V and 2 bases from J, with 6 bases between. This CDR3 contains 14 residues. Germline V CDR1 and CDR2: SGHNT, YYREEE (reference sequence).

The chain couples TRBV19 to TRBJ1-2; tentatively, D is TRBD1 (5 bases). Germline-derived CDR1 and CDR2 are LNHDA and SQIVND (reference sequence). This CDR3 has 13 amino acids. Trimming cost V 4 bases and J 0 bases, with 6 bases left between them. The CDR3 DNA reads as TGTGCCAGTAGTAGACAGACTAACTATGGCTACACCTTC. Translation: CASSRQTNYGYTF. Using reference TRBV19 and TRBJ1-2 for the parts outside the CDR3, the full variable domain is DGGITQSPKYLFRKEGQNVTLSCEQNLNHDAMYWYRQDPGQGLRLIYYSQIVNDFQKGDIAEGYSVSREKKESFPLTVTSAQKNPTAFYLCASSRQTNYGYTFGSGTRLTVV.

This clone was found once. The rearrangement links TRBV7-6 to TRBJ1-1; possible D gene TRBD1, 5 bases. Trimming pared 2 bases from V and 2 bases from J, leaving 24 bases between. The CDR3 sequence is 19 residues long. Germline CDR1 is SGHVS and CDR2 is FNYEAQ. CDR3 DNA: TGTGCCAGCAGCTTATTCTCGGGGGTGGGCGCCCTTGGTAACACTGAAGCTTTCTTT. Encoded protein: CASSLFSGVGALGNTEAFF.

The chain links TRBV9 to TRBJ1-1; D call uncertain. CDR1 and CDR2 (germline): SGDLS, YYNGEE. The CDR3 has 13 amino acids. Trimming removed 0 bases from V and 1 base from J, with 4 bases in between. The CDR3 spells CASSVAGNTEAFF. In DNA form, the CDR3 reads TGTGCCAGCAGCGTAGCAGGGAACACTGAAGCTTTCTTT.

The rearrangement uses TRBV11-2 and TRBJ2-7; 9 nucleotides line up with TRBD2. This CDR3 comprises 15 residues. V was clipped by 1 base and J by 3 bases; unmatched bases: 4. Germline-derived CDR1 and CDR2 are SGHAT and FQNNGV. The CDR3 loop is CASSLVAGALYEQYF. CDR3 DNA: TGTGCCAGCAGCTTAGTAGCGGGGGCCCTCTACGAGCAGTACTTC.